This is a list of T cell receptor beta chains from one sample in a study of human T cells and chemical hapten exposure. TCRdb processed the RACE reads anew with MiXCR; each CDR3 protein has one entry. The sample yields 80,000 to 100,000 distinct CDR3 sequences, over 8% seen once. Sequencing used whole blood. The receptors come from a female donor in good health. Some clones in this sample may be carry-over from other donors' samples. Both conserved end residues are part of each CDR3.

TRBV7-2	TRBJ1-1	CASSYTGGLDTEAFF
TRBV29-1	TRBJ2-7	CSVEDVAGETYEQYF
TRBV29-1	TRBJ2-1	CSVEDRGGNVDEQFF
TRBV12-3/TRBV12-4	TRBJ2-7	CASSFGGTYEQYF
TRBV13	TRBJ2-3	CASSPQIASMDTQYF
TRBV12-3/TRBV12-4	TRBJ2-2	CASSLYTGELFF
TRBV28	TRBJ2-5	CASSARAEKETQYF
TRBV19	TRBJ1-1	CASSYGERTEAFF
TRBV5-4	TRBJ2-3	CASSSLAGIPTDTQYF
TRBV5-1	TRBJ2-3	CARPGHDTDTQYF
TRBV19	TRBJ2-7	CASSSTPFYEQYF
TRBV7-9	TRBJ1-5	CASSPRDGYLFSNQPQHF
TRBV7-9	TRBJ2-3	CASSPRDPPDTQYF
TRBV6-4	TRBJ2-3	CASSDGSGSPGDTQYF
TRBV2	TRBJ1-5	CASSEGREGQPQHF
TRBV7-9	TRBJ2-3	CASSGDSGKGADTQYF
TRBV5-1	TRBJ1-2	CASSSPGQGDYGYTF
TRBV5-1	TRBJ1-2	CASSLEATVYGYTF
TRBV7-6	TRBJ1-5	CASSFRAGEDQPQHF
TRBV28	TRBJ1-2	CASPGTGGSWGYTF
TRBV10-3	TRBJ2-7	CAISESRASGSPYEQYF
TRBV11-2	TRBJ2-6	CASSFLAGGPGANVLTF
TRBV6-5	TRBJ2-1	CASRGLAGGEQFF
TRBV5-1	TRBJ2-3	CASSLGTSIMDTQYF
TRBV5-1	TRBJ2-3	CASGISRDTQYF
TRBV2	TRBJ1-6	CASSERAASGSPLHF
TRBV12-3/TRBV12-4	TRBJ2-5	CASSSMGAETQYF
TRBV5-1	TRBJ1-1	CASSFTGGWNTEAFF
TRBV28	TRBJ2-7	CASSARQFDEQYF
TRBV6-6	TRBJ2-7	CASRKKPTDYEQYF
TRBV12-3/TRBV12-4	TRBJ2-7	CASSPQAGGGYEQYF
TRBV5-1	TRBJ1-1	CASSLLANTEAFF
TRBV20-1	TRBJ2-2	CSAGLAGGYTGELFF
TRBV12-3/TRBV12-4	TRBJ2-7	CASSLIAGVSGEQYF
TRBV30	TRBJ2-3	CAWSKGVCTDTQYF
TRBV2	TRBJ1-4	CASSVRQTTNEKLFF
TRBV7-6	TRBJ2-7	CASSLDRAPSRGSLVTAYEQYF
TRBV20-1	TRBJ2-7	CSASRGPGSMYF
TRBV12-3/TRBV12-4	TRBJ1-1	CASSLGHNTEAFF
TRBV5-1	TRBJ2-5	CASRWTSYQETQYF